This paragraph reports one T cell receptor (beta chain). The data derive from a study of technical replicates of blood from several donors. The protocol was immunoSEQ multiplex PCR, while the TCRdb copy is restricted to in-frame clones and leaves out a portion. The sample lists more than 65,000 clones, around 97% occurring once. Sequenced input: T cells isolated from PBMCs. The TCR comes from a human donor in good health.

CDR3 in DNA: TGTGCCAGCAGCTTGTCCCGACTAGCGCTAAGCTCCTACGAGCAGTACTTC. Translation: CASSLSRLALSSYEQYF. The chain combines TRBV7-2 with TRBJ2-7, with 8 bases aligning to TRBD2. This CDR3 comprises 17 residues. The germline V gene encodes CDR1 SGHTA and CDR2 FQGNSA. The trim removed 3 bases at V and 0 bases at J, leaving 10 bases unmatched.